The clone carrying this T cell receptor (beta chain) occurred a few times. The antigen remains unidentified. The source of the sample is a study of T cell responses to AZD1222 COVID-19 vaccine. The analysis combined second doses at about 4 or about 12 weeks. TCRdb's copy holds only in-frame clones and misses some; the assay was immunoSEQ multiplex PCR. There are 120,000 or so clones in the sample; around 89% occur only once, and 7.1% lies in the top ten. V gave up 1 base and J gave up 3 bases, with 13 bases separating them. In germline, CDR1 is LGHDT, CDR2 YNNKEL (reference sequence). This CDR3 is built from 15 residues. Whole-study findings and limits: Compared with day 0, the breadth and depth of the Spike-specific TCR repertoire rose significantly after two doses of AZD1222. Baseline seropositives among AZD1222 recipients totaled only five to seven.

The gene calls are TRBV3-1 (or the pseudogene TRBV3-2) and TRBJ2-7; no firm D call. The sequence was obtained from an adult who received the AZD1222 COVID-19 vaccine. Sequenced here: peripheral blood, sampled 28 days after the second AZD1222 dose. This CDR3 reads CASSQGSIGFYEQYF. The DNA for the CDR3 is TGTGCCAGCAGCCAAGGATCAATTGGGTTCTACGAGCAGTACTTC.